These 29 T cell receptor beta chains were sequenced from one sample in a study of blood T cell repertoires in COVID-19. Assay: immunoSEQ multiplex PCR; the TCRdb copy retains only in-frame clones and omits some. The sample records 150,000 to 160,000 clones, about 80% being singletons. Sequences were obtained from peripheral blood. Every receptor here comes from a woman in her fifties or sixties with acute or convalescent COVID-19.

This clone was counted only a few times. The V and J genes are TRBV19 and TRBJ1-4; 9 nucleotides align to TRBD1. The CDR3 sequence is 15 residues long. With 5 bases clipped from V and 7 bases from J, the junction kept 8 bases outside the gene matches. Per germline, CDR1 LNHDA and CDR2 SQIVND (reference sequence). In DNA form, the CDR3 reads TGTGCCAGTAGTTCCTCGGACAGGGGATTTGAAAAACTGTTTTTT. Protein: CASSSSDRGFEKLFF.

The V and J genes are TRBV9 and TRBJ2-7; D is unresolved. Trimming took off 2 bases at V and 0 bases at J, with 12 bases between the two ends. Germline V gene data show CDR1 as SGDLS and CDR2 as YYNGEE. The CDR3 contains 15 residues. The CDR3 coding sequence is TGTGCCAGCAGCGTCGGCGGAGCTAACTCCTACGAGCAGTACTTC. Its translation is CASSVGGANSYEQYF.

The V call is TRBV10-3, the J call TRBJ2-1; 9 bases line up with TRBD2. Looked up from germline, CDR1 is ENHRY and CDR2 is SYGVKD. There are 14 residues in the CDR3. The J segment lost 7 bases and the V segment lost 2 bases, leaving 3 bases of the junction unmatched. DNA of the CDR3: TGTGCCATCAGTGAGATAGCGGGGGAGAATGAGCAGTTCTTC. Translating gives CAISEIAGENEQFF.

The chain is built from TRBV5-4 and TRBJ1-2, with 7 bases aligning to TRBD1. From germline, CDR1 is SGHNT and CDR2 YYREEE (reference sequence). CDR3 length: 15 residues. After removal of 3 bases from V and 3 bases from J, the junction contained 8 bases not matched to a gene. The CDR3 nucleotides read TGTGCCAGCAGCTCAACCACAGGGGCGCACTATGGCTACACCTTC. Protein: CASSSTTGAHYGYTF.

The chain couples TRBV7-9 to TRBJ2-3, with 8 positions matching TRBD2. With 1 base clipped from V and 6 bases from J, the junction kept 3 bases outside the gene matches. Germline lookup yields CDR1 SEHNR and CDR2 FQNEAQ (reference sequence). This CDR3 region has 14 residues. The CDR3 DNA reads as TGTGCCAGCAGCTTAGGGCAGCGGGGGGATACGCAGTATTTT. Its translation is CASSLGQRGDTQYF.

In this sample, this clone turned up once. V is TRBV19 and J is TRBJ1-2; no clear D. V lost 6 bases and J 0 bases, leaving 14 bases between the germline ends. Germline CDR1 is LNHDA and CDR2 is SQIVND (reference sequence). This CDR3 spans 15 amino acids. The CDR3 nucleotides are TGTGCCAGTAGGCCGTTTGTAGGAGCTAACTATGGCTACACCTTC. It yields the protein CASRPFVGANYGYTF.

The rearrangement links TRBV12-5 to TRBJ2-3; 9 bases are a match to TRBD1. The junction had 6 bases not matched to a gene; V was cut back by 4 bases and J by 4 bases. Germline CDR1 reads LGHNT; CDR2 reads FRNRAP. CDR3 length: 15 residues. CDR3 coding DNA: TGTGCTAGTGGTTCGGGACAGGGAAAAGCAGATACGCAGTATTTT. It yields the protein CASGSGQGKADTQYF.

The chain couples TRBV27 to TRBJ2-4; 8 bases match TRBD1. This CDR3 is built from 14 residues. Looked up from germline, CDR1 is MNHEY and CDR2 is SMNVEV (reference sequence). The V segment lost 6 bases and the J segment 7 bases; nucleotides outside the gene matches: 8. CDR3 region: CASSPEDRVNIQYF. CDR3 nucleotide sequence: TGTGCCAGCAGCCCTGAGGACAGGGTGAACATTCAGTACTTC.

V gene TRBV19 combines with J gene TRBJ2-2; D is unresolved. Germline assignment: CDR1 LNHDA and CDR2 SQIVND (reference sequence). Trimming removed 6 bases from V and 1 base from J, with 9 bases in between. The CDR3 runs to 14 residues. The CDR3 DNA reads as TGTGCCAGTAGAGCTTTAAAGAACACCGGGGAGCTGTTTTTT. Its translation is CASRALKNTGELFF.

This clone has more than one count but fewer than ten. The CDR3 DNA reads TGTGCCAGCAGTCGACAGGTGAACACTGAAGCTTTCTTT. Protein product: CASSRQVNTEAFF. The chain links TRBV12-3 or TRBV12-4 to TRBJ1-1; the D gene is possibly TRBD1 (6 bases). The CDR3 has 13 residues. Between the trimmed V and J ends, which lost 5 bases and 0 bases, there was a span of 7 bases.

Written as DNA, the CDR3 is TGTGCCAGCTCACCAACGGCACAGGGGAATGGCTACACCTTC. This translates into CASSPTAQGNGYTF. The chain recombines TRBV18 with TRBJ1-2; 7 nucleotides agree with TRBD1. Germline trimming cut 2 bases from V and 6 bases from J; bases unmatched to any gene: 6. The CDR3 covers 14 residues. Germline values: CDR1 KGHSH, CDR2 LQKENI.

The J gene is TRBJ1-2, the V gene TRBV5-6; D is perhaps TRBD1 (5 bases). Germline CDR1 is SGHDT and CDR2 is YYEEEE. The V end lost 1 base, the J end lost 1 base, and 14 bases lay between the germline ends. The CDR3 length is 16 residues. The CDR3 protein is CASSLFRTGGNYGYTF. As DNA, the CDR3 is TGTGCCAGCAGCTTGTTCAGAACAGGCGGTAACTATGGCTACACCTTC.

The J gene is TRBJ2-5, the V gene TRBV29-1, with unresolved D. Germline loops: CDR1 SQVTM, CDR2 ANQGSEA. The length of the CDR3 is 18 residues. V dropped 0 bases and J dropped 4 bases, with 24 bases sitting between them. Here the CDR3 DNA reads TGCAGCGTTGAAGATTCGTCAGGTCGATATACCCGAAGAGAGACCCAGTACTTC. Protein sequence: CSVEDSSGRYTRRETQYF.

This chain links TRBV28 with TRBJ2-1; 10 bases map to TRBD2. Germline V lookup: CDR1 MDHEN, CDR2 SYDVKM. V dropped 11 bases and J dropped 4; count of bases not matched to a gene: 5. This CDR3 comprises 13 residues. CDR3 DNA sequence: TGTGCCGGTAGGACTAGCGGTTACAATGAGCAGTTCTTC. Its protein is CAGRTSGYNEQFF.

In this sample, this clone turned up a few times. The chain couples TRBV29-1 to TRBJ1-1; 9 bases agree with TRBD1. The germline CDR1 and CDR2 sequences are SQVTM and ANQGSEA. The CDR3 extends over 14 amino acids. The V gene end was trimmed by 5 bases and the J gene end by 6 bases; junction bases not matched to a gene: 10. The CDR3 sequence: CSVLKVRTGAEAFF. In DNA form, the CDR3 reads TGCAGCGTTCTTAAAGTTAGGACAGGGGCTGAAGCTTTCTTT.

V and J are TRBV27 and TRBJ1-5; D is undetermined. V was pared by 7 bases and J by 2 bases, with 15 bases between. Germline lookup yields CDR1 MNHEY and CDR2 SMNVEV (reference sequence). The CDR3 is 15 residues long. CDR3 region: CASTPQALGNQPQHF. CDR3 bases: TGTGCCAGCACCCCCCAAGCCTTGGGCAATCAGCCCCAGCATTTT.

The chain is built from TRBV18 and TRBJ1-5, with D uncertain. Germline CDR1 reads KGHSH; CDR2 reads LQKENI. Between the trimmed V and J ends, which lost 3 bases and 0 bases, there was a span of 9 bases. The CDR3 sequence is 15 residues long. DNA of the CDR3: TGTGCCAGCTCACCCACTCAAAATAGCAATCAGCCCCAGCATTTT. It encodes CASSPTQNSNQPQHF.

The CDR3 spells CATSRVTSGVYNEQFF. The CDR3 nucleotides read TGTGCCACCAGCAGAGTGACTAGCGGGGTCTACAATGAGCAGTTCTTC. This sequence joins TRBV15 and TRBJ2-1; 11 bases map to TRBD2. Losses at the gene ends were 1 base for V and 3 bases for J; bases not matched to a gene: 2. There are 16 residues in the CDR3. Germline values: CDR1 LNHNV, CDR2 YYDKDF (reference sequence).

This clone has just a few counts. The chain carries TRBV28 and TRBJ2-5; D is uncertain. This CDR3 comprises 14 residues. Germline V gene lookup returns CDR1 MDHEN and CDR2 SYDVKM. V gave up 2 bases and J gave up 5 bases, with 12 bases separating them. The CDR3 loop reads CASSLPMGTETQYF. DNA for the CDR3: TGTGCCAGCAGTTTACCGATGGGCACTGAGACCCAGTACTTC.

The count of this clone is one. The gene calls are TRBV12-5 and TRBJ2-1, with D perhaps TRBD1 (6 bases). The V and J ends lost 2 bases and 0 bases respectively, with 14 bases between them. The CDR3 sequence is 17 residues long. CDR1 is LGHNT and CDR2 is FRNRAP in the germline V gene. CDR3 region: CASGLPITGSSYNEQFF. Written as DNA, the CDR3 is TGTGCTAGTGGTTTGCCTATTACAGGGAGCTCCTACAATGAGCAGTTCTTC.

The chain has TRBV3-1 (or the pseudogene TRBV3-2) and TRBJ1-6, with D tentatively TRBD1 (5 bases). CDR1 and CDR2 (germline): LGHDT, YNNKEL (reference sequence). The V gene lost 1 base and the J gene lost 7 bases, with 11 bases spanning the gap. This CDR3 is 15 amino acids long. CDR3 DNA: TGTGCCAGCAGCCAAGCGCAGGGTGGGAATTCACCCCTCCACTTT. Translating gives CASSQAQGGNSPLHF.

The chain is built from TRBV25-1 and TRBJ1-3, with D perhaps TRBD1 (6 bases). The CDR3 has 17 amino acids. The germline CDR1 and CDR2 sequences are MGHDK and SYGVNS. V dropped 1 base and J dropped 0 bases, with 13 bases sitting between them. CDR3 region: CASSELRGASSGNTIYF. The CDR3 nucleotides are TGTGCCAGCAGTGAATTACGGGGGGCGAGCTCTGGAAACACCATATATTTT.

V and J are TRBV6-1 and TRBJ1-5, with a possible D match to TRBD1 (5 bases). The CDR3 has 14 amino acids. Germline V lookup: CDR1 MNHNS, CDR2 SASEGT. Trimming pared 2 bases from V and 7 bases from J, leaving 12 bases between. The CDR3, as DNA: TGTGCCAGCAGTGAACTGGGCGGGACGCAGCCCCAGCATTTT. As protein: CASSELGGTQPQHF.

This clone has only a few counts. The chain joins TRBV27 to TRBJ2-7, with a tentative D call TRBD1 (7 bases). The CDR3 spans 15 residues. The germline V and J ends were trimmed by 2 bases and 3 bases, with 14 bases remaining between them. The germline V gene encodes CDR1 MNHEY and CDR2 SMNVEV (reference sequence). The CDR3, as DNA: TGTGCCAGCAGTTTAGGAGGGGGCGGACTCTACGAGCAGTACTTC. Amino acids: CASSLGGGGLYEQYF.

The chain has TRBV6-1 and TRBJ2-1, with D perhaps matching TRBD2 (6 bases). Germline V gene sequence: CDR1 MNHNS, CDR2 SASEGT. The CDR3 is 16 amino acids. Trimming removed 0 bases from V and 1 base from J, with 10 bases in between. Here the CDR3 DNA reads TGTGCCAGCAGTGAAGCGTCGCGGGGTTCCTACAATGAGCAGTTCTTC. It codes for CASSEASRGSYNEQFF.

This chain joins TRBV9 and TRBJ1-2; D is possibly TRBD1 (5 bases). The CDR3 has 14 amino acids. The V gene lost 0 bases and the J gene lost 4 bases, with 10 bases spanning the gap. CDR1 and CDR2 (germline): SGDLS, YYNGEE. The CDR3 region is CASSVAKGAYGYTF. The CDR3 DNA is TGTGCCAGCAGCGTAGCGAAAGGGGCCTATGGCTACACCTTC.

The rearrangement joins TRBV27 to TRBJ2-1; the match to TRBD2 covers 13 bases. The CDR3 consists of 15 residues. CDR1 is MNHEY and CDR2 is SMNVEV in the germline V gene (reference sequence). V lost 2 bases to trimming and J lost 8 bases; unmatched junction nucleotides: 3. Here the CDR3 DNA reads TGTGCCAGCAGTTTAACTAGCGGGGGGGCTTATGAGCAGTTCTTC. It codes for CASSLTSGGAYEQFF.

The chain has TRBV29-1 and TRBJ1-2, with no clear D. Germline V lookup: CDR1 SQVTM, CDR2 ANQGSEA. The CDR3 has 16 residues. V lost 3 bases and J 2 bases, leaving 19 bases between the germline ends. CDR3 amino acids: CSVDIPLKVANYGYTF. The CDR3, as DNA: TGCAGCGTTGATATCCCTCTAAAAGTTGCAAACTATGGCTACACCTTC.

V and J are TRBV12-5 and TRBJ1-5; D may be TRBD1 (5 bases). V lost 0 bases and J lost 1, with 13 bases in between. Germline loops: CDR1 LGHNT, CDR2 FRNRAP. The CDR3 is 17 residues long. The CDR3 DNA is TGTGCTAGTGGTTTGGTCCTTGGGGGGGGGAGCAATCAGCCCCAGCATTTT. It translates to CASGLVLGGGSNQPQHF.